These 30 T cell receptor beta chains were sequenced from one sample in a study of T cell repertoires in cytomegalovirus infection. TCRdb re-called the reads through MiXCR, storing one row per CDR3 protein. The sample lists some 480,000 distinct CDR3 sequences, around 30% occurring once. These receptors lack a known antigen. The sample was cultured PBMCs, taken from culture after CMV antigen stimulation. The receptors were gathered from a human donor in good health (CMV status not recorded). Some clones in this sample may be carry-over from other donors' samples.

There are a few counts of this clonotype. This chain connects TRBV15 to TRBJ1-5, with D possibly being TRBD1 (6 bases). The germline V gene has CDR1 LNHNV and CDR2 YYDKDF (reference sequence). The CDR3 consists of 14 residues. V dropped 6 bases and J dropped 6 bases, with 15 bases sitting between them. The CDR3 bases are TGTGCCACCAGTCCGAGGGGGGGGATTCAGCCCCAGCATTTT. Translating gives CATSPRGGIQPQHF.

J is TRBJ1-2 and V is TRBV15; D unclear. Trimming removed 1 base from V and 6 bases from J, with 15 bases in between. Germline CDR1 is LNHNV and CDR2 is YYDKDF (reference sequence). The CDR3 sequence is 15 residues long. The CDR3 DNA reads TGTGCCACCAGCAGAGGCGGCAGCGCGATAGATGGCTACACCTTC. Translating it yields CATSRGGSAIDGYTF.

J is TRBJ2-3 and V is TRBV6-6; D remains ambiguous. V lost 4 bases and J 6 bases, leaving 11 bases between the germline ends. The germline gives CDR1 MNHNY, CDR2 SVGAGI (reference sequence). The CDR3 has 13 amino acids. The CDR3 region has the DNA TGTGCCAGCAGTTCCCTAAATTCCGATACGCAGTATTTT. Protein sequence: CASSSLNSDTQYF.

This chain connects TRBV7-9 to TRBJ1-2; D not certain. Trimming cost V 3 bases and J 5 bases, with 19 bases left between them. This CDR3 is 16 amino acids long. Germline values: CDR1 SEHNR, CDR2 FQNEAQ (reference sequence). In DNA form, the CDR3 reads TGTGCCAGCAGCTTCGACGAGTTTCCCGGGATTTATGGCTACACCTTC. Amino acids: CASSFDEFPGIYGYTF.

This chain joins TRBV4-3 and TRBJ2-1, with 8 nucleotides matching TRBD2. Germline V gives CDR1 LGHNA, CDR2 YSLEER. CDR3 size: 14 residues. V shed 8 bases, J shed 8 bases, and the junction held 11 bases outside the gene matches. For the CDR3, the DNA is TGCGCCAGCTCTGAAGAGCGGGAGCGTTATGAGCAGTTCTTC. Translation gives CASSEERERYEQFF.

The J gene is TRBJ1-3, the V gene TRBV27, with D tentatively TRBD1 (6 bases). This CDR3 contains 16 residues. V was pared by 5 bases and J by 6 bases, with 20 bases between. The germline gives CDR1 MNHEY, CDR2 SMNVEV (reference sequence). CDR3 DNA sequence: TGTGCCAGCAGTCTTAAAGGGACCGGGACACCAAACACCATATATTTT. Protein sequence: CASSLKGTGTPNTIYF.

There are a few counts of this clonotype. The DNA of the CDR3 is TGTGCCAGCAGCTCCCGGGACAGGGGTGTGAGCACTGAAGCTTTCTTT. Amino acid sequence: CASSSRDRGVSTEAFF. The chain couples TRBV5-6 to TRBJ1-1; 10 nucleotides line up with TRBD1. The ends lost 3 bases at V and 4 bases at J; junction bases unmatched: 9. CDR3 size: 16 residues. Germline V CDR1 and CDR2: SGHDT, YYEEEE.

This clonotype came up a few times. This chain's CDR3 is CSARVGGANTEAFF. The CDR3 coding sequence is TGCAGTGCTAGAGTAGGGGGGGCAAACACTGAAGCTTTCTTT. J is TRBJ1-1 and V is TRBV20-1, with a possible D match to TRBD1 (6 bases). Germline assignment: CDR1 DFQATT and CDR2 SNEGSKA (reference sequence). Trimming stripped 1 base from V and 2 bases from J, with 11 bases between. The CDR3 is made up of 14 amino acids.

This clonotype appeared a few times. The CDR3 is CASSPQRGTDTQYF. The CDR3 DNA is TGTGCCAGCAGCCCCCAAAGGGGCACAGATACGCAGTATTTT. The genes are TRBV7-2 and TRBJ2-3; D is unclear. The V end was cut by 5 bases, the J end by 1 base, with 10 bases between. The CDR3 sequence is 14 residues long. The germline V gene encodes CDR1 SGHTA and CDR2 FQGNSA.

The chain has TRBV11-2 and TRBJ2-5; D remains unclear. This CDR3 has 14 amino acids. The V gene's germline CDR1 is SGHAT and CDR2 FQNNGV. The V end was cut by 3 bases, the J end by 1 base, with 9 bases between. The CDR3 region is CASSLQLSQETQYF. The DNA of the CDR3 is TGTGCCAGCAGCTTGCAACTTTCCCAAGAGACCCAGTACTTC.

The chain recombines TRBV5-4 with TRBJ1-2; TRBD1 is a possible D gene (6 bases). Germline loops: CDR1 SGHNT, CDR2 YYREEE (reference sequence). CDR3 length: 15 amino acids. V was trimmed by 4 bases and J by 2 bases, leaving 15 bases between them. CDR3: CASSHRQEGNYGYTF. Here the CDR3 DNA reads TGTGCCAGCAGCCACAGACAGGAGGGAAACTATGGCTACACCTTC. The variable domain in full, with the rest retrieved from reference TRBV5-4 and TRBJ1-2, is ETGVTQSPTHLIKTRGQQVTLRCSSQSGHNTVSWYQQALGQGPQFIFQYYREEENGRGNFPPRFSGLQFPNYSSELNVNALELDDSALYLCASSHRQEGNYGYTFGSGTRLTVV.

The rearrangement joins TRBV2 to TRBJ2-3; tentatively, D is TRBD1 or TRBD2 (6 bases each). The germline gives CDR1 SNHLY, CDR2 FYNNEI. The V and J ends lost 3 bases and 1 base respectively, with 20 bases between them. There are 18 residues in the CDR3. DNA of the CDR3: TGTGCCAGCAGTGACCCCGGGGGCCCTAGCCGAGGCACAGATACGCAGTATTTT. Protein product: CASSDPGGPSRGTDTQYF.

This clonotype appeared a few times. The chain joins TRBV7-2 to TRBJ2-5; 7 nucleotides match TRBD1. The trim removed 3 bases at V and 3 bases at J, leaving 10 bases unmatched. This CDR3 has 16 amino acids. CDR1 and CDR2 from the germline V gene are SGHTA and FQGNSA. The CDR3 reads CASSFPPSGTEETQYF. For the CDR3, the DNA is TGTGCCAGCAGCTTTCCCCCTTCCGGGACAGAAGAGACCCAGTACTTC.

To note about this clonotype: This clone may be a read error of a much larger clone one base away. V gene TRBV7-2 combines with J gene TRBJ2-3, with 11 bases that match TRBD2. Germline values: CDR1 SGHTA, CDR2 FQGNSA. The ends lost 0 bases at V and 4 bases at J; junction bases unmatched: 6. This CDR3 contains 17 residues. CDR3 in DNA: TGTGCCAGCAGCTTAGCAACTAGCGGGAGTGTCCCAGATACGCAGTATTTT. Translation: CASSLATSGSVPDTQYF.

V gene TRBV7-3 combines with J gene TRBJ2-3; 14 positions agree with TRBD2. The CDR3 contains 16 residues. Unmatched junction bases numbered 5, after V lost 5 bases and J lost 4 bases. In germline, CDR1 is SGHTA, CDR2 FQGTGA. Here the CDR3 reads CASSPTGLAGADTQYF. The CDR3 DNA reads as TGTGCCAGCAGCCCTACGGGACTAGCGGGAGCAGATACGCAGTATTTT. Full variable domain (remainder filled in from reference TRBV7-3 and TRBJ2-3): GAGVSQTPSNKVTEKGKYVELRCDPISGHTALYWYRQSLGQGPEFLIYFQGTGAADDSGLPNDRFFAVRPEGSVSTLKIQRTERGDSAVYLCASSPTGLAGADTQYFGPGTRLTVL.

This clonotype was detected many times. The gene calls are TRBV7-2 and TRBJ2-6; D is unclear. CDR1 SGHTA and CDR2 FQGNSA come from the germline V gene. The CDR3 consists of 22 residues. Trimming removed 5 bases at V and 0 bases at J, with 29 bases between. In DNA, the CDR3 is TGTGCCAGCAGCGGCCCCTTCCCGTTTGGGTCAGAAGTACACTCTGGGGCCAACGTCCTGACTTTC. Translating it yields CASSGPFPFGSEVHSGANVLTF.

The chain joins TRBV27 to TRBJ2-1; D is perhaps TRBD2 (7 bases). The CDR3 contains 15 residues. Looked up from germline, CDR1 is MNHEY and CDR2 is SMNVEV (reference sequence). Between the trimmed V and J ends, which lost 2 bases and 6 bases, there was a span of 14 bases. The CDR3 reads CASSLVGGGSNEQFF. The CDR3 bases are TGTGCCAGCAGTTTAGTGGGGGGCGGGAGCAATGAGCAGTTCTTC.

The sample holds many counts of this clonotype. The chain employs TRBV7-2 and TRBJ1-6; D call uncertain. V gave up 2 bases and J gave up 10 bases, with 15 bases separating them. CDR3 size: 15 residues. CDR1 is SGHTA, CDR2 FQGNSA, per germline. The CDR3 region is CASSLSSTPGSPLHF. CDR3 nucleotides: TGTGCCAGCAGCTTATCCTCTACCCCCGGATCACCCCTCCACTTT.

In this sample, this clonotype turned up many times. The chain links TRBV7-2 to TRBJ2-6; D not resolved. Trimming stripped 3 bases from V and 0 bases from J, with 6 bases between. This CDR3 region has 15 residues. Germline V gene sequence: CDR1 SGHTA, CDR2 FQGNSA. The CDR3 sequence: CASSFLGSGANVLTF. The CDR3 DNA sequence: TGTGCCAGCAGCTTCCTGGGCTCTGGGGCCAACGTCCTGACTTTC.

The chain has TRBV6-2 or TRBV6-3 and TRBJ2-3, with a weak D call TRBD2 (5 bases). The CDR3 is 15 residues long. Germline CDR1 is MNHEY and CDR2 is SVGEGT. V was shortened by 5 bases and J by 0 bases, with 12 bases between the two germline ends. The DNA of the CDR3 is TGTGCCAGCAGTCGTCGGAGAGGGAGCACAGATACGCAGTATTTT. This encodes CASSRRRGSTDTQYF.

The CDR3 protein is CSARDWGTGNNSPLHF. The CDR3, as DNA: TGCAGTGCTAGAGATTGGGGGACAGGGAATAATTCACCCCTCCACTTT. V usage is TRBV20-1 and J usage is TRBJ1-6; 9 nucleotides agree with TRBD1. V was pared by 0 bases and J by 5 bases, with 5 bases of the junction left unmatched. The germline gives CDR1 DFQATT, CDR2 SNEGSKA (reference sequence). This CDR3 is built from 16 residues.

V is TRBV15 and J is TRBJ1-6, with D tentatively TRBD1 (6 bases). V was clipped by 0 bases and J by 5 bases, with 14 bases between them. Germline lookup yields CDR1 LNHNV and CDR2 YYDKDF (reference sequence). The CDR3 totals 17 residues. The CDR3 nucleotides are TGTGCCACCAGCAGAGATTTCGGACAGAGCAATAATTCACCCCTCCACTTT. It translates to CATSRDFGQSNNSPLHF. The full variable domain, rest sourced from reference TRBV15 and TRBJ1-6, is DAMVIQNPRYQVTQFGKPVTLSCSQTLNHNVMYWYQQKSSQAPKLLFHYYDKDFNNEADTPDNFQSRRPNTSFCFLDIRSPGLGDTAMYLCATSRDFGQSNNSPLHFGNGTRLTVT.

This clonotype was counted a few times. This chain links TRBV4-1 with TRBJ2-1; 8 bases align to TRBD2. With V trimmed by 5 bases and J by 0 bases, 15 bases remained unmatched. Per the germline V gene, CDR1 is MGHRA and CDR2 is YSYEKL. CDR3 length equals 19 residues. CDR3 DNA: TGCGCCAGCAGCACTGGGGGGCTAGCGGGTTCGAGCTCCTACAATGAGCAGTTCTTC. It yields the protein CASSTGGLAGSSSYNEQFF.

This clonotype was observed many times. The CDR3 DNA sequence: TGTGCCAGCAGCTTAGTCAGCAGAGATCAGCCCCAGCATTTT. It encodes CASSLVSRDQPQHF. This rearrangement joins TRBV7-2 to TRBJ1-5; D gene ambiguous. V shed 1 base and J shed 5 bases, with 9 bases lying between them. The CDR3 runs 14 residues. Germline V lookup: CDR1 SGHTA, CDR2 FQGNSA.

This clonotype was observed a handful of times. The chain carries TRBV7-2 and TRBJ1-1; D unresolved. This CDR3 is built from 18 residues. Germline-derived CDR1 and CDR2 are SGHTA and FQGNSA. The V and J ends lost 1 base and 6 bases respectively, with 24 bases between them. CDR3 nucleotide sequence: TGTGCCAGCAGCTTAGGGGTGTTCTTTTTTTCCCCGTCTCCTGAAGCTTTCTTT. Protein: CASSLGVFFFSPSPEAFF.

This rearrangement joins TRBV24-1 to TRBJ2-3; 7 bases are a match to TRBD2. Germline values: CDR1 KGHDR, CDR2 SFDVKD. This CDR3 is 18 amino acids long. The J segment lost 0 bases and the V segment lost 2 bases, leaving 10 bases of the junction unmatched. The CDR3 is CATSDSPGGSGSTDTQYF. CDR3 nucleotide sequence: TGTGCCACCAGTGATTCGCCCGGGGGGAGCGGGAGCACAGATACGCAGTATTTT.

This sequence joins TRBV12-3 or TRBV12-4 and TRBJ2-1; 7 bases align to TRBD2. The CDR3 runs 13 residues. The J segment lost 10 bases and the V segment lost 7 bases, leaving 10 bases of the junction unmatched. CDR3 bases: TGTGCCAGCACTACCTTACAGCGGGACGAGCAGTTCTTC. Protein: CASTTLQRDEQFF.

The V and J genes are TRBV6-2 or TRBV6-3 and TRBJ2-7; 7 bases map to TRBD2. The CDR3 sequence is 13 residues long. The V segment lost 5 bases and the J segment 5 bases; nucleotides outside the gene matches: 6. The germline gives CDR1 MNHEY, CDR2 SVGEGT. CDR3: CASSLAGVNEQYV. The CDR3 DNA reads as TGTGCCAGCAGTCTGGCGGGAGTGAACGAGCAGTACGTC.

The chain carries TRBV19 and TRBJ1-1, with D perhaps TRBD1 (6 bases). Germline lookup yields CDR1 LNHDA and CDR2 SQIVND (reference sequence). The V end lost 3 bases, the J end lost 3 bases, and 11 bases lay between the germline ends. The CDR3 length is 14 residues. CDR3 in DNA: TGTGCCAGTAGTATCTTAACAGGGTACACTGAAGCTTTCTTT. It specifies CASSILTGYTEAFF.

The rearrangement links TRBV12-3 or TRBV12-4 to TRBJ2-1; 10 positions match TRBD1. V lost 1 base to trimming and J lost 6 bases; unmatched junction nucleotides: 3. CDR3 length: 15 residues. CDR3: CASSLGTGGLNEQFF. For the CDR3, the DNA is TGTGCCAGCAGTTTAGGGACAGGGGGTCTCAATGAGCAGTTCTTC.